What follows are 6 T cell receptor beta chains derived from one specimen sequenced in a study of blood T cell repertoires in COVID-19. Clones were sequenced by immunoSEQ multiplex PCR, and TCRdb holds only the in-frame ones, with some missing. The sample has more than 300,000 clones; more than 75% are singletons. Sequencing was done on a sample of peripheral blood. Receptors originate from a woman aged 45 to 65 with COVID-19, enrolled during active disease.

The chain joins TRBV2 to TRBJ2-2; 8 positions agree with TRBD2. After removal of 7 bases from V and 5 bases from J, the junction contained 12 bases not matched to a gene. There are 16 residues in the CDR3. Per the germline V gene, CDR1 is SNHLY and CDR2 is FYNNEI. The CDR3 bases are TGTGCCAGCACTCGAGGGAGCGGGAGAAGAACCGGGGAGCTGTTTTTT. It codes for CASTRGSGRRTGELFF.

The J gene is TRBJ1-1, the V gene TRBV27, with D hard to call. Germline loops: CDR1 MNHEY, CDR2 SMNVEV (reference sequence). The ends were cut back, 1 base at V and 0 bases at J, with 9 bases in the middle. The CDR3 spans 15 residues. The CDR3 loop is CASSLFPGMNTEAFF. DNA of the CDR3: TGTGCCAGCAGTTTATTTCCGGGGATGAACACTGAAGCTTTCTTT.

This clone was detected once. The chain carries TRBV5-1 and TRBJ2-1; 9 nucleotides agree with TRBD2. The length of the CDR3 is 16 residues. V lost 2 bases and J lost 9; bases outside the gene matches: 12. Per germline, CDR1 SGHRS and CDR2 YFSETQ. The CDR3 reads CASSFSGASGMAEQFF. CDR3 coding DNA: TGCGCCAGCAGCTTTTCAGGGGCTAGCGGGATGGCTGAGCAGTTCTTC.

The chain joins TRBV5-4 to TRBJ2-1, with 7 bases that match TRBD1. In germline, CDR1 is SGHNT, CDR2 YYREEE (reference sequence). This CDR3 is built from 15 residues. Trimming cost V 4 bases and J 7 bases; bases outside gene matches: 11. In DNA, the CDR3 is TGTGCCAGCAGCCCACAGGGGTTCGGGGAAAATGAGCAGTTCTTC. As protein: CASSPQGFGENEQFF.

This chain connects TRBV18 to TRBJ2-1, with 9 bases matching TRBD1. V was pared by 0 bases and J by 7 bases, with 7 bases of the junction left unmatched. The CDR3 sequence is 16 residues long. Germline CDR1 is KGHSH and CDR2 is LQKENI. CDR3 nucleotide sequence: TGTGCCAGCTCACCACCGAAGGACAGGGGAGTAAATGAGCAGTTCTTC. Translating gives CASSPPKDRGVNEQFF.

This clone ranks as medium-sized (0.01 to 0.1%). The chain combines TRBV19 with TRBJ2-1; tentative D call: TRBD1 (6 bases). CDR3 length: 15 residues. V lost 5 bases and J lost 2, with 13 bases in between. Germline-derived CDR1 and CDR2 are LNHDA and SQIVND (reference sequence). The CDR3: CASSRSGVTYNEQFF. CDR3 coding DNA: TGTGCCAGTAGTCGGTCAGGGGTGACCTACAATGAGCAGTTCTTC.